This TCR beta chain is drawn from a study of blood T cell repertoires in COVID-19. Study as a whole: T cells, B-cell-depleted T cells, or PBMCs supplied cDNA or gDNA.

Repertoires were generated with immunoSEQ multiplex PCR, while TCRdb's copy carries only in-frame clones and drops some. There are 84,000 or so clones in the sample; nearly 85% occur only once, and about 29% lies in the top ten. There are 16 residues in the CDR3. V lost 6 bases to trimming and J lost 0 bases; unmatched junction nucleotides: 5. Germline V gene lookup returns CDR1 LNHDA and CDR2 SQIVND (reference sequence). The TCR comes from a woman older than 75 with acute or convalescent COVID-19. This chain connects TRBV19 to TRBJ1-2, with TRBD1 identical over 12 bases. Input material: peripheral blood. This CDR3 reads CASSTGTGGSNYGYTF. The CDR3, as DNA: TGTGCCAGTAGCACCGGGACAGGGGGCTCTAACTATGGCTACACCTTC.